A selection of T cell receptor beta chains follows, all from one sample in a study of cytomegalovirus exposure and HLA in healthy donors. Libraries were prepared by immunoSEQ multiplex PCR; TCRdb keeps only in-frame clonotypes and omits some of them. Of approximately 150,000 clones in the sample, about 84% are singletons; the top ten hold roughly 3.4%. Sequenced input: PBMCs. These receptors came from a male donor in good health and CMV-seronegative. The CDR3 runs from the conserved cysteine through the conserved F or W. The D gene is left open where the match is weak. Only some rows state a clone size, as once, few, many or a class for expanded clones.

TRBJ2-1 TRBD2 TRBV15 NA CATSKGLAGLMVYNEQFF TGTGCCACCAGCAAAGGACTAGCGGGACTTATGGTCTACAATGAGCAGTTCTTC
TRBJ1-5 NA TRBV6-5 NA CASSPTRIRQPQHF TGTGCCAGCAGTCCTACCCGAATAAGACAGCCCCAGCATTTT
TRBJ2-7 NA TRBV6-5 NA CASSYSRRTGSGEQYF TGTGCCAGCAGTTACTCCAGGAGGACCGGCAGCGGCGAGCAGTACTTC
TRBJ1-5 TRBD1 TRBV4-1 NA CASSQGQGDSQPQHF TGCGCCAGCAGCCAAGGACAGGGGGATAGTCAGCCCCAGCATTTT
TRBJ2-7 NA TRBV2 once CASSMEGYSYEQYF TGTGCCAGCAGTATGGAGGGGTACTCCTACGAGCAGTACTTC
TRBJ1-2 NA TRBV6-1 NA CASSEFRGGGYTF TGTGCCAGCAGTGAATTCAGGGGCGGGGGCTACACCTTC
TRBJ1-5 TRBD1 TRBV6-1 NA CASRGTVFNQPQHF TGTGCCAGCAGGGGGACAGTGTTCAATCAGCCCCAGCATTTT
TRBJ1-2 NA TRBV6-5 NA CASSYGEYHHGYTF TGTGCCAGCAGTTACGGGGAGTACCACCATGGCTACACCTTC
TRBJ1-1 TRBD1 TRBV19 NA CASSIGMTGSNTEAFF TGTGCCAGTAGTATAGGGATGACAGGGTCGAACACTGAAGCTTTCTTT
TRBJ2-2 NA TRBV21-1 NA CASSKTSGASGELFF TGTGCCAGCAGCAAAACTAGCGGGGCCTCCGGGGAGCTGTTTTTT
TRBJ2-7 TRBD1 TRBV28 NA CASRLGTGAGRIYEQYF TGTGCCAGCAGGCTTGGGACAGGGGCAGGCAGAATCTACGAGCAGTACTTC
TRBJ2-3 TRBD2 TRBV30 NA CAWRGASGADTQYF TGTGCCTGGAGAGGGGCTAGCGGCGCAGATACGCAGTATTTT
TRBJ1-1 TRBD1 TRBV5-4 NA CASSGQGKGTEAFF TGTGCCAGCAGCGGACAGGGGAAAGGGACTGAAGCTTTCTTT
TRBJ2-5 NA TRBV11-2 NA CASSLGSRGNQETQYF TGTGCCAGCAGCTTAGGTTCTCGGGGGAACCAAGAGACCCAGTACTTC
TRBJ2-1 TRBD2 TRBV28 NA CASSYPLGLAGDNEQFF TGTGCCAGCAGTTATCCCCTCGGACTAGCGGGAGACAATGAGCAGTTCTTC
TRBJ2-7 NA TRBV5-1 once CASSLSGAPFSYEQYF TGCGCCAGCAGCTTGTCAGGGGCCCCATTTTCCTACGAGCAGTACTTC
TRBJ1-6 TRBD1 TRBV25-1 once CASSAQDRANSPLHF TGTGCCAGCAGTGCACAGGACAGGGCAAATTCACCCCTCCACTTT
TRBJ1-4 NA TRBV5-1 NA CASSLAPGGATNEKLFF TGCGCCAGCAGCTTGGCTCCCGGCGGGGCAACTAATGAAAAACTGTTTTTT
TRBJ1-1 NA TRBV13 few CASLAGAGNTEAFF TGTGCCAGCTTAGCAGGGGCAGGGAACACTGAAGCTTTCTTT
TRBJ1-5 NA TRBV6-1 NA CASRDRSNQPQHF TGTGCCAGCAGAGACAGGTCCAATCAGCCCCAGCATTTT
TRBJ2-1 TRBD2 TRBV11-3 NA CASSQLGLAGGGYNEQFF TGTGCCAGCAGCCAACTCGGACTAGCGGGAGGTGGCTACAATGAGCAGTTCTTC
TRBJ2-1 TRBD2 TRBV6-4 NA CASSPGTSGGNEQFF TGTGCCAGCAGTCCTGGGACTAGCGGGGGGAATGAGCAGTTCTTC
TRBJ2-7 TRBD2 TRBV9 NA CASSVRTTSDLNF TGTGCCAGCAGCGTTCGCACTACTAGCGATCTCAACTTC
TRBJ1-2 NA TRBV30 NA CAWTWTEPYGYTF TGTGCCTGGACTTGGACAGAGCCCTATGGCTACACCTTC
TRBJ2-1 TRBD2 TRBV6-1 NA CASRTGTSGHNEQFF TGTGCCAGCAGGACCGGGACTAGCGGACACAATGAGCAGTTCTTC
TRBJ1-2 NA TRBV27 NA CASSLTGDYGYTF TGTGCCAGCAGTTTGACGGGAGACTATGGCTACACCTTC
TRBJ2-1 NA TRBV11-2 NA CASSLVSGEGNEQFF TGTGCCAGCAGCTTAGTTTCCGGGGAAGGGAATGAGCAGTTCTTC
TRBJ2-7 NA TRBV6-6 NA CASSYPGDYEQYF TGTGCCAGCAGTTACCCGGGGGACTACGAGCAGTACTTC
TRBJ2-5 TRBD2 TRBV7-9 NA CASSWGGRLQETQYF TGTGCCAGCAGCTGGGGCGGGAGACTGCAAGAGACCCAGTACTTC
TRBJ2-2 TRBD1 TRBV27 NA CASRGTGAHTGELFF TGTGCCAGCAGGGGGACAGGGGCTCACACCGGGGAGCTGTTTTTT
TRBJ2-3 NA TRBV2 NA CASSAWGGRADTQYF TGTGCCAGCAGCGCGTGGGGGGGGCGGGCAGATACGCAGTATTTT
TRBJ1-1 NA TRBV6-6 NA CASSYVLNTEAFF TGTGCCAGCAGTTACGTCCTCAACACTGAAGCTTTCTTT
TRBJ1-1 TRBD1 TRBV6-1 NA CASRTGTGGTEAFF TGTGCCAGCAGGACCGGGACAGGGGGCACTGAAGCTTTCTTT
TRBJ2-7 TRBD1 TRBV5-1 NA CASGTGGRYEQYF TGCGCCAGCGGGACAGGGGGCCGCTACGAGCAGTACTTC
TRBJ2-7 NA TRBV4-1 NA CASSQDPDYPYEQYF TGCGCCAGCAGCCAAGATCCGGACTACCCCTACGAGCAGTACTTC
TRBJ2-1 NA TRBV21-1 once CAILTSGGNGQFF TGTGCCATCCTGACTAGCGGGGGGAATGGGCAGTTCTTC
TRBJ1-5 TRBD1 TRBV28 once CASSLLFHRGPDQPQHF TGTGCCAGCAGTTTACTGTTCCACAGGGGGCCTGATCAGCCCCAGCATTTT
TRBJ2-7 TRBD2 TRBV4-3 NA CASSQAFLAGGGNYEQYF TGCGCCAGCAGCCAAGCGTTCCTAGCGGGAGGGGGGAACTACGAGCAGTACTTC
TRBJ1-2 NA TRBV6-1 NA CASSESSTGSYGYTF TGTGCCAGCAGTGAATCGTCTACAGGGAGCTATGGCTACACCTTC
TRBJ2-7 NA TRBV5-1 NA CASSLNSGEQYF TGCGCCAGCAGCCTCAACAGCGGCGAGCAGTACTTC
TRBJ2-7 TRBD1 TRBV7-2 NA CASSPRQGLAYEQYF TGTGCCAGCAGCCCGAGACAGGGGTTGGCCTACGAGCAGTACTTC
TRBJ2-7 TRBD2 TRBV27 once CASSLSGLGPYEQYF TGTGCCAGCAGCCTCTCCGGACTAGGCCCCTACGAGCAGTACTTC
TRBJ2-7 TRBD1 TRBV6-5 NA CASSYGRTGINEQYF TGTGCCAGCAGTTACGGTAGGACAGGAATAAACGAGCAGTACTTC
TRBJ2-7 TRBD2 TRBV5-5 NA CASSPSGRVTYEQYF TGTGCCAGCAGCCCTAGCGGGAGGGTCACCTACGAGCAGTACTTC
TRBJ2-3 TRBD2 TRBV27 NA CASSLISGVPDTQYF TGTGCCAGCAGCCTCATTAGCGGGGTTCCAGATACGCAGTATTTT
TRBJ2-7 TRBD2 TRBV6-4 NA CASSDSAGLAIHEQYF TGTGCCAGCAGTGACTCGGCGGGACTAGCGATCCACGAGCAGTACTTC
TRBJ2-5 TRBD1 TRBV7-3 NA CASSLSGGETQYF TGTGCCAGCAGCTTATCAGGGGGCGAGACCCAGTACTTC
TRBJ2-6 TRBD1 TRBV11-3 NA CASSSTGAGANVLTF TGTGCCAGCAGTTCAACAGGGGCTGGGGCCAACGTCCTGACTTTC
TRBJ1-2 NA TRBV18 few CASSPPGGYYGYTF TGTGCCAGCTCACCACCTGGAGGGTACTATGGCTACACCTTC
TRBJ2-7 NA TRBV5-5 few CASSLQGTSSYEQYF TGTGCCAGCAGCCTACAGGGTACTAGCTCCTACGAGCAGTACTTC
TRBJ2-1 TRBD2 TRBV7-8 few CASSLGGVYSHEQFF TGTGCCAGCAGCTTGGGGGGGGTCTACAGCCATGAGCAGTTCTTC
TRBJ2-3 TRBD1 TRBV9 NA CASSRGQGAGDTQYF TGTGCCAGCAGCCGAGGACAGGGGGCTGGGGATACGCAGTATTTT